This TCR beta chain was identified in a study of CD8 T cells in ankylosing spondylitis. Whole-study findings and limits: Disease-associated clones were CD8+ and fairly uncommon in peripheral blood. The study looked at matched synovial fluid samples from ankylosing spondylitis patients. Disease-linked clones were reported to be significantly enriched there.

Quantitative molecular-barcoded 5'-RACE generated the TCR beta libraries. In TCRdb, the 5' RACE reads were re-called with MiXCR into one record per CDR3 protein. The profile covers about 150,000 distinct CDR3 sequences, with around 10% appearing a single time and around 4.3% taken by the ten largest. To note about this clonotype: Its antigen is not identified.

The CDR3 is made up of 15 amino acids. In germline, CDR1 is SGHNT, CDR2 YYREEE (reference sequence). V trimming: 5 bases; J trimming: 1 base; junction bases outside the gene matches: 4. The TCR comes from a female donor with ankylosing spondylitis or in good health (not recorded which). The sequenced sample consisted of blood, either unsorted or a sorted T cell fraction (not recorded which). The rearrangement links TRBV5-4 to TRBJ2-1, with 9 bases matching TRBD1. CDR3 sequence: CASRSDRGSYNEQFF. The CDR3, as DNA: TGTGCCAGCAGGTCGGACAGGGGATCCTACAATGAGCAGTTCTTC.